This TCR beta chain derives from a study of cytomegalovirus exposure and HLA in healthy donors. Whole-study context: The platform used for the roughly 120 validation repertoires matched that of the 666 first-cohort repertoires, a later analysis reported.

The table came from immunoSEQ multiplex PCR; TCRdb's copy has only in-frame clones and leaves some out. The sample includes some 84,000 clones, approximately 91% of them seen just once. Unmatched junction bases numbered 7, after V lost 2 bases and J lost 10 bases. The CDR3 runs to 14 residues. Looked up from germline, CDR1 is SGHDT and CDR2 is YYEEEE. The TCR was taken from a man between 25 and 39 years old in good health and CMV-seronegative. What was sequenced was PBMCs. The V and J genes are TRBV5-6 and TRBJ2-1; 9 positions agree with TRBD2. CDR3: CASSFPSGAPEQFF. For the CDR3, the DNA is TGTGCCAGCAGCTTCCCTAGCGGGGCCCCAGAGCAGTTCTTC. Full variable domain (remainder filled in from reference TRBV5-6 and TRBJ2-1): DAGVTQSPTHLIKTRGQQVTLRCSPKSGHDTVSWYQQALGQGPQFIFQYYEEEERQRGNFPDRFSGHQFPNYSSELNVNALLLGDSALYLCASSFPSGAPEQFFGPGTRLTVL.